This is a list of T cell receptor beta chains from one sample in a study of shared clonotypes between healthy human individuals. Only in-frame clones appear in the TCRdb table, and some are missing; sequencing was by immunoSEQ multiplex PCR. The sample has roughly 2.1 million clones, around 93% seen once. Sample: naive CD8+ T cells from PBMCs. These receptors all come from a man aged 18 to 29 in good health. Some clones in this sample may be carry-over from other donors' samples. Both conserved end residues are part of each CDR3. D genes are given only for firm matches. Rows give clone size only sometimes, using once, few, many, or a class for an expanded clone.

abundance | d_gene | j_gene | v_gene | CDR3nt | CDR3aa
NA | NA | TRBJ1-1 | TRBV7-9 | TGTGCCAGCAGCTTTTCTATAGGGGGCACTGAAGCTTTCTTT | CASSFSIGGTEAFF
NA | NA | TRBJ1-1 | TRBV28 | TGTGCCAGCAGCCCTCCGTTACAGTTCGGGACTGAAGCTTTCTTT | CASSPPLQFGTEAFF
NA | TRBD2 | TRBJ2-7 | TRBV7-9 | TGTGCCAGCAGCTTAGGGGGCGGGACTAGCGGGCCCTCCTACGAGCAGTACTTC | CASSLGGGTSGPSYEQYF
NA | NA | TRBJ2-1 | TRBV28 | TGTGCCAGCAGTTTCGACCCGAGCTCCTACAATGAGCAGTTCTTC | CASSFDPSSYNEQFF
NA | TRBD2 | TRBJ2-7 | TRBV9 | TGTGCCAGCAGCGCCGGACTAGCCCCCGAGCAGTACTTC | CASSAGLAPEQYF
once | NA | TRBJ1-2 | TRBV19 | TGTGCCAGTAGTATATCCCGGACTTATGGCTACACCTTC | CASSISRTYGYTF
NA | NA | TRBJ2-7 | TRBV6-1 | TGTGCCAGCAGTGAGGTTTCCGTGAAATACGAGCAGTACTTC | CASSEVSVKYEQYF
NA | TRBD2 | TRBJ2-3 | TRBV11-2 | TGTGCCAGCAGCTTACACACTAGCGGGAGTTTAGCAGATACGCAGTATTTT | CASSLHTSGSLADTQYF
NA | TRBD2 | TRBJ2-7 | TRBV27 | TGTGCCAGCAGTTCCGGACTAGCCTCCTACGAGCAGTACTTC | CASSSGLASYEQYF
once | NA | TRBJ1-1 | TRBV2 | TGTGCCAGCAGTGAAGGGGCGGCGAACTCGGGGTCGGAAGCTTTCTTT | CASSEGAANSGSEAFF
NA | TRBD1 | TRBJ1-2 | TRBV11-1 | TGTGCCAGCACCCCGGGACAGGGCTATGGCTACACCTTC | CASTPGQGYGYTF
NA | NA | TRBJ1-4 | TRBV7-9 | TGTGCCAGCAGCTTAGCGATAAGGCAGCTTAATGAAAAACTGTTTTTT | CASSLAIRQLNEKLFF
once | NA | TRBJ2-1 | TRBV19 | TGTGCCAGTAGTATAGGGCCCTACAATGAGCAGTTCTTC | CASSIGPYNEQFF
NA | TRBD1 | TRBJ1-1 | TRBV27 | TGTGCCAGCAGTTCCCTCCTACAGGGGATGGGGACTGAAGCTTTCTTT | CASSSLLQGMGTEAFF
NA | NA | TRBJ2-3 | TRBV7-9 | TGTGCCAGCAGCTTGTCCGGGAGCACAGATACGCAGTATTTT | CASSLSGSTDTQYF
NA | NA | TRBJ1-1 | TRBV4-3 | TGCGCCAGCAGCCAAGGGGAATCAGCTTTCTTT | CASSQGESAFF
NA | NA | TRBJ1-3 | TRBV28 | TGTGCCAGCAGTTCGTCGGACGTCAGCTCTGGAAACACCATATATTTT | CASSSSDVSSGNTIYF
NA | NA | TRBJ2-5 | TRBV20-1 | TGCAGTGCTAGAGATTTAAAGACCCAGTACTTC | CSARDLKTQYF
NA | TRBD1 | TRBJ2-5 | TRBV7-9 | TGTGCCAGCAGCTTAACTACAGGGGAGAAGTGGGAGACCCAGTACTTC | CASSLTTGEKWETQYF
once | NA | TRBJ2-7 | TRBV19 | TGTGCCAGTAGTATAATTCCCAGGGCAGGCGAGCAGTACTTC | CASSIIPRAGEQYF
NA | NA | TRBJ1-2 | TRBV28 | TGTGCCAGCAATGTCCGATCGACAGGTTATGGCTACACCTTC | CASNVRSTGYGYTF
NA | NA | TRBJ1-2 | TRBV29-1 | TGCAGCGTTGGCAGTGGGGGCGGTGGCTACGCCTTC | CSVGSGGGGYAF
NA | NA | TRBJ2-3 | TRBV28 | TGTGCCAGCAGTCCCTGGATAGGGGATGGGTCACCAGATACGCAGTATTTT | CASSPWIGDGSPDTQYF
NA | NA | TRBJ2-3 | TRBV4-3 | TGCGCCAGCAGCCAACTGTCCCGCCAGAGCACAGATACGCAGTATTTT | CASSQLSRQSTDTQYF
NA | TRBD1 | TRBJ2-7 | TRBV29-1 | TGCAGCGTTGGGACAGGGAGTTCCTACGAGCAGTACTTC | CSVGTGSSYEQYF
NA | NA | TRBJ2-1 | TRBV9 | TGTGCCAGCAGCCCCACCGACAATGAGCAGTTCTTC | CASSPTDNEQFF
NA | NA | TRBJ2-3 | TRBV28 | TGTGCCAGCAGTTTTCCCCTCACACCCACGGAGAGAGATACGCAGTATTTT | CASSFPLTPTERDTQYF
NA | TRBD1 | TRBJ1-1 | TRBV27 | TGTGCCAGCAGTTGGGGACAGGGCCTCACTGAAGCTTTCTTT | CASSWGQGLTEAFF
NA | NA | TRBJ2-2 | TRBV7-3 | TGTGCCAGCAGCTTAGAGGGTCGAGGGGTCGTCACCGGGGAGCTGTTTTTT | CASSLEGRGVVTGELFF
NA | NA | TRBJ2-1 | TRBV7-9 | TGTGCCAGCAGCCCCCGGGACATCCGTAACAATGAGCAGTTCTTC | CASSPRDIRNNEQFF
NA | NA | TRBJ2-1 | TRBV11-1 | TGTGCCAGCAGCTCTAAACGGGACCCCCGGGCGGATGAGCAGTTCTTC | CASSSKRDPRADEQFF
NA | NA | TRBJ2-1 | TRBV28 | TGTGCCAGCAGTTTTGGCTTCAAGGGGGGTCACAATGAGCAGTTCTTC | CASSFGFKGGHNEQFF
few | NA | TRBJ1-5 | TRBV4-1 | TGCGCCAGCAGCGAAGAGAGGGGCTGGCAGCCCCAGCATTTT | CASSEERGWQPQHF
NA | TRBD2 | TRBJ2-5 | TRBV27 | TGTGCCAGCAGTTTAACTAGCGGGAGGCAAGAGACCCAGTACTTC | CASSLTSGRQETQYF
NA | NA | TRBJ2-7 | TRBV5-5 | TGTGCCAGCAGGGGAGGATCCTCCTACGAGCAGTACTTC | CASRGGSSYEQYF
NA | NA | TRBJ1-4 | TRBV7-8 | TGTGCCAGCAGCCTTAATCCAAATGAAAAACTGTTTTTT | CASSLNPNEKLFF
NA | TRBD2 | TRBJ2-7 | TRBV10-2 | TGCGCCAGCAGTGAAGGGCTAGCGGACTACGAGCAGTACTTC | CASSEGLADYEQYF
NA | NA | TRBJ2-7 | TRBV2 | TGTGCCAGCAGGGCTAGCGTGGAATACGAGCAGTACTTC | CASRASVEYEQYF
NA | NA | TRBJ1-2 | TRBV7-9 | TGTGCCAGCAGCTTCTCTGAGGGCTATGGCTACACCTTC | CASSFSEGYGYTF
once | TRBD2 | TRBJ2-2 | TRBV29-1 | TGCAGCGCACGGACTAGCGAGTCCGGGGAGCTGTTTTTT | CSARTSESGELFF
NA | TRBD2 | TRBJ2-1 | TRBV7-2 | TGTGCCAGCAGCTGGGGGACTAGCGGGAGGGATTACAATGAGCAGTTCTTC | CASSWGTSGRDYNEQFF
NA | TRBD2 | TRBJ2-7 | TRBV2 | TGTGCCAGCAGCCGTAAGGGGACTAGAAGCTACGAGCAGTACTTC | CASSRKGTRSYEQYF